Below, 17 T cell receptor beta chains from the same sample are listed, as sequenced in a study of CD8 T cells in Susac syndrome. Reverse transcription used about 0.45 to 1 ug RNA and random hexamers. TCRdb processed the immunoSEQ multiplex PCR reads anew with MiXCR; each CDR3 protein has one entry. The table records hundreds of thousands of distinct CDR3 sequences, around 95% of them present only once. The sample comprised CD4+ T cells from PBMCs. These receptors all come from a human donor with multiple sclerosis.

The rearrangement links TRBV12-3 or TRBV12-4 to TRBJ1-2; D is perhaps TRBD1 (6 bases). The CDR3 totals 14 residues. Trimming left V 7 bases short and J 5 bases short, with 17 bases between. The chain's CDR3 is CASTLHIGQYGYTF. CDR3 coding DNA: TGTGCCAGCACCCTACACATCGGACAGTATGGCTACACCTTC.

The CDR3 loop reads CASSPTADRSYEQYV. Here the CDR3 DNA reads TGTGCCAGCAGCCCCACGGCCGACCGATCCTACGAGCAGTACGTC. The chain carries TRBV3-1 and TRBJ2-7, with D hard to call. The CDR3 is made up of 15 amino acids. CDR1 and CDR2 (germline): LGHDT, YNNKEL (reference sequence). Trimming cost V 4 bases and J 1 base, with 14 bases left between them.

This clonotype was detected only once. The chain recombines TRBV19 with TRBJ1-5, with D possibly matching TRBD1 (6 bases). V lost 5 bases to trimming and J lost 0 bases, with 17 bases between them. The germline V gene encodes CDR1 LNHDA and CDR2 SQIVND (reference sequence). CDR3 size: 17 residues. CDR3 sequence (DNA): TGTGCCAGTAGTGCCCGATGGGACACTAATAGCAATCAGCCCCAGCATTTT. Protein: CASSARWDTNSNQPQHF. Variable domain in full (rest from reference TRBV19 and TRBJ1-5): DGGITQSPKYLFRKEGQNVTLSCEQNLNHDAMYWYRQDPGQGLRLIYYSQIVNDFQKGDIAEGYSVSREKKESFPLTVTSAQKNPTAFYLCASSARWDTNSNQPQHFGDGTRLSIL.

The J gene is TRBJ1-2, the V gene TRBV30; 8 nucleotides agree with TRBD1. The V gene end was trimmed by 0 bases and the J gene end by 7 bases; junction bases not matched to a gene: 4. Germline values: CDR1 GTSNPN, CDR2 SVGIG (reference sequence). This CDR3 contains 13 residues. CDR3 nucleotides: TGTGCCTGGAGTGTAACAGGGGGGTCTGGCTACACCTTC. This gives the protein CAWSVTGGSGYTF.

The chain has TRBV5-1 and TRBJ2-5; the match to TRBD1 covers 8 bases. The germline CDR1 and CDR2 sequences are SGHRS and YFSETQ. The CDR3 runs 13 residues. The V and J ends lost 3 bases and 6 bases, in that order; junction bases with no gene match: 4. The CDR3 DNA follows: TGCGCCAGCAGCTGGGGACAGGAGAAGACCCAGTACTTC. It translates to CASSWGQEKTQYF. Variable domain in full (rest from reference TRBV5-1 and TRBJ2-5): KAGVTQTPRYLIKTRGQQVTLSCSPISGHRSVSWYQQTPGQGLQFLFEYFSETQRNKGNFPGRFSGRQFSNSRSEMNVSTLELGDSALYLCASSWGQEKTQYFGPGTRLLVL.

CDR3 in DNA: TGCAGCGTTGGGAGCACGGGGAGAGAGACCCAGTACTTC. It yields the protein CSVGSTGRETQYF. The rearrangement links TRBV29-1 to TRBJ2-5, with D perhaps TRBD2 (5 bases). Germline CDR1 and CDR2: SQVTM and ANQGSEA. The length of the CDR3 is 13 residues. Between the trimmed V and J ends, which lost 4 bases and 4 bases, there was a span of 13 bases. The full variable domain, its missing parts supplied by reference TRBV29-1 and TRBJ2-5, is SAVISQKPSRDICQRGTSLTIQCQVDSQVTMMFWYRQQPGQSLTLIATANQGSEATYESGFVIDKFPISRPNLTFSTLTVSNMSPEDSSIYLCSVGSTGRETQYFGPGTRLLVL.

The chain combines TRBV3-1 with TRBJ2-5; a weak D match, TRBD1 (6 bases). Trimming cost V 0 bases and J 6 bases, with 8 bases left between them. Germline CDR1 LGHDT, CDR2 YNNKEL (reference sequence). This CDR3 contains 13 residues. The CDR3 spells CASSQDGGQTQYF. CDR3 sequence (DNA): TGTGCCAGCAGCCAAGATGGGGGCCAGACCCAGTACTTC.

CDR3 DNA sequence: TGTGCCAGCCATAGCGGTAATGAGCAGTTCTTC. This sequence encodes CASHSGNEQFF. The chain joins TRBV25-1 to TRBJ2-1; tentatively, D is TRBD2 (6 bases). The CDR3 is 11 residues long. Trimming took 8 bases from V and 7 from J, leaving 9 bases between them. Germline-derived CDR1 and CDR2 are MGHDK and SYGVNS.

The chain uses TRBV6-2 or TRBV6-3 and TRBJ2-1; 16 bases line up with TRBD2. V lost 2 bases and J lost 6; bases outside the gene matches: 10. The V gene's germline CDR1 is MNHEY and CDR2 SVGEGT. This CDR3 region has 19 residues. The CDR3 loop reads CASSYPPGLAGGPVNEQFF. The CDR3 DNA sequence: TGTGCCAGCAGTTACCCTCCGGGACTAGCGGGGGGGCCGGTCAATGAGCAGTTCTTC.

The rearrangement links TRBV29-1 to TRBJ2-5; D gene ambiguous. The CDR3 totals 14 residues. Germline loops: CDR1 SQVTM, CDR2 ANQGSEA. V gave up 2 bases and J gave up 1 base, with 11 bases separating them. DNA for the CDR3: TGCAGCGTTGAAAATAGCTTCGCCCAAGAGACCCAGTACTTC. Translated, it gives CSVENSFAQETQYF.

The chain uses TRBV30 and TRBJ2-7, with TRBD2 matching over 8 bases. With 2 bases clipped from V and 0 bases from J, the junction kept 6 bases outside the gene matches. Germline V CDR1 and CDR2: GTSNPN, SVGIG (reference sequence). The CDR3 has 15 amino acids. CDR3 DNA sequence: TGTGCCTGGAGTCCCCCCAGCGGGGGCTCCTACGAGCAGTACTTC. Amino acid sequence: CAWSPPSGGSYEQYF.

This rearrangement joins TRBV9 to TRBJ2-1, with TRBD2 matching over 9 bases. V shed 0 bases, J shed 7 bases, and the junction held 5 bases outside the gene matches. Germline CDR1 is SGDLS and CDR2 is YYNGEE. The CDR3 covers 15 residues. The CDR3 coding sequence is TGTGCCAGCAGCGTAGTGATAGCGGGGGTTAATGAGCAGTTCTTC. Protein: CASSVVIAGVNEQFF.

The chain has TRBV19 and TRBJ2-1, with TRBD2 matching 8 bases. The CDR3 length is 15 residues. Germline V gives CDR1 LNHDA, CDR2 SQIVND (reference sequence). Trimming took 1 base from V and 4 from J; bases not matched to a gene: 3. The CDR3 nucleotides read TGTGCCAGTAGTATAGGGGTAGCGGGGTACAATGAGCAGTTCTTC. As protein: CASSIGVAGYNEQFF.

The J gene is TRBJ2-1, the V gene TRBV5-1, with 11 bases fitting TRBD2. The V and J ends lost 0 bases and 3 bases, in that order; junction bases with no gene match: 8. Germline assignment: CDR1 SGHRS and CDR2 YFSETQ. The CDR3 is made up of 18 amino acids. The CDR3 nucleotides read TGCGCCAGCAGCTTGGCCCCCTTAGCGGGGGGGATCTACAATGAGCAGTTCTTC. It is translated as CASSLAPLAGGIYNEQFF.

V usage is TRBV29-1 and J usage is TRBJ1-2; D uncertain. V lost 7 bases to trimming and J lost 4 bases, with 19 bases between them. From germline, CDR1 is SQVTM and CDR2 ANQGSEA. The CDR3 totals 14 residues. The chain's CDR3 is CSGLGSPEGYGYTF. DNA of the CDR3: TGCAGCGGACTGGGGAGTCCGGAGGGCTATGGCTACACCTTC.

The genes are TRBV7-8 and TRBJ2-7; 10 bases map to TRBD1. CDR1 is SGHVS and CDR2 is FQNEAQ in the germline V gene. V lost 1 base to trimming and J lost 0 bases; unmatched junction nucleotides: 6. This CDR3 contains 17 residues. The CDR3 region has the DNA TGTGCCAGCAGCTTAGGACAGGGGGCCACAAGCTCCTACGAGCAGTACGTC. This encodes CASSLGQGATSSYEQYV.

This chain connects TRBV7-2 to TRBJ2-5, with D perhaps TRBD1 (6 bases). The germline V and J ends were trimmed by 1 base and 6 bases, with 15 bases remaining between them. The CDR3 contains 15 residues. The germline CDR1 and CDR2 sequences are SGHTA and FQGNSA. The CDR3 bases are TGTGCCAGCAGCTTAGTAGGGGGTAAAATCAAGACCCAGTACTTC. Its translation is CASSLVGGKIKTQYF.